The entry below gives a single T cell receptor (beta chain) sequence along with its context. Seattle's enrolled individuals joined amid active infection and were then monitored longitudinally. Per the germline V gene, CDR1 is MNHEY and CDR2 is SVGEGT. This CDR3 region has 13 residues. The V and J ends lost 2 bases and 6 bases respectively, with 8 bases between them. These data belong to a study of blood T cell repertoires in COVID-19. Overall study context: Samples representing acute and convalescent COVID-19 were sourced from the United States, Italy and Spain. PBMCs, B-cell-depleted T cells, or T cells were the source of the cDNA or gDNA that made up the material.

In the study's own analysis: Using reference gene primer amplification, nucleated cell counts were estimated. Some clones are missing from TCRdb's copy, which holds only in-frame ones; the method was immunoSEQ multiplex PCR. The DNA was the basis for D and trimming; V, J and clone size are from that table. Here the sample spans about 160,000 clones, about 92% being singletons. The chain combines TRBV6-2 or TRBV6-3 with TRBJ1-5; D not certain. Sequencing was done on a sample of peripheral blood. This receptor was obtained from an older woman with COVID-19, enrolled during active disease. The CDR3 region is CASSYNSIQPQHF. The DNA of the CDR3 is TGTGCCAGCAGTTACAATTCCATTCAGCCCCAGCATTTT.